This TCR beta chain was recorded in a study of human versus mouse CDR3 diversity and MHC coevolution. Study details: Reportedly, immunoSEQ detects one in 200,000 T cells with minimized PCR bias. Points from the study as a whole: Clonal inequality was lowest in most of the three human donors.

Points on this clone: Its target is unknown. Germline is not matched at one junction end, which may reflect a read error.

The germline V gene encodes CDR1 KGHSH and CDR2 LQKENI. The CDR3 is 12 amino acids. Produced via immunoSEQ multiplex PCR; TCRdb's table is partial and in-frame only. The sample has around 59,000 clones, roughly 93% seen once. Sequenced sample: naive CD4+ T cells from blood. Subset of the sample: CD45RO-negative CD62L-positive naive CD4 T cells. This TCR derives from a person aged 55-75 years in good health. The V gene is TRBV18, the J gene TRBJ2-5; TRBD1 aligns across 7 bases. In DNA, the CDR3 is TGTGCCAGTGGACAGGTGGGAGAGATCCAGTACTTC. This sequence encodes CASGQVGEIQYF.